This TCR beta chain was recovered during a study of blood T cells in healthy people across ages. Study-level points and caveats: With donor CMV status unknown, expanded clonotype changes were possibly confounded. It was the long-lived donors that had more naive CD4+ cells and higher diversity than aged donors.

In this sample, this clonotype turned up many times. Antigen unknown. Then a second PCR, running roughly 7 to 11 cycles, was carried out with a sample-barcoded 5' primer and a J-beta primer mix. A template-switch adaptor that had 12 random nucleotides put a tag on each cDNA molecule. TCRdb reprocessed the 5' RACE reads via MiXCR and lists one record per CDR3 protein. The sample shows approximately 320,000 distinct CDR3 sequences, 25% to 30% of them seen only once. Researchers collected ten milliliters of peripheral blood from every single donor. This clonotype originated in a woman in her 70s in good health. The sample comprised blood.

Here the CDR3 DNA reads TGTGCCAGCTCACCAACGGGGATTGACACTGAAGCTTTCTTT. This codes for CASSPTGIDTEAFF. This chain connects TRBV18 to TRBJ1-1; D is undetermined. The germline V and J ends were trimmed by 2 bases and 3 bases, with 10 bases remaining between them. The CDR3 is made up of 14 amino acids. The V gene's germline CDR1 is KGHSH and CDR2 LQKENI.